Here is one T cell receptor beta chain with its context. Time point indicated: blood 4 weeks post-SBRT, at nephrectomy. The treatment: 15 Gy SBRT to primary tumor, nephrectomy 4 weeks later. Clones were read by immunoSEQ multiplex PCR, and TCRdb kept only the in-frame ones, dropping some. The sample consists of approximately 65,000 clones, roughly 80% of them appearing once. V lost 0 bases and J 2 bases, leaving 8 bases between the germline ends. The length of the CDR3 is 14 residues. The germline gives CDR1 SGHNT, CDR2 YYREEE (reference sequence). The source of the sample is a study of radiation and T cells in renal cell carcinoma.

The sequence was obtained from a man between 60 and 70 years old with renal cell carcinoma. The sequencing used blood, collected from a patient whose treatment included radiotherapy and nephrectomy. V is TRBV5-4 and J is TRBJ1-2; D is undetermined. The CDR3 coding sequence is TGTGCCAGCAGCTTGGCCGCAGAGAACTATGGCTACACCTTC. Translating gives CASSLAAENYGYTF.